This TCR beta chain was sequenced during a study of T-cell reconstitution after alpha-beta-depleted transplantation in children. TCRbeta library preparation incorporated unique molecular identifiers. Using its own MiXCR run on the PCR reads, TCRdb lists one record per CDR3 protein. Of about 1,000,000 distinct CDR3 sequences in the sample, less than 30% were seen once. This clonotype has just a few counts. This CDR3 spans 15 amino acids. Germline V gives CDR1 SGHAT, CDR2 FQNNGV. Deletions cut 1 base from V and 5 bases from J, with 11 bases between. V gene TRBV11-2 combines with J gene TRBJ2-2; TRBD2 might be the D (5 bases). The sequence came from a boy younger than two who had a stem cell transplant for SCID, so the T cells may come from the graft donor. Source: PBMCs, mostly from graft donor cells, taken 360 days after TCRalphabeta/CD19-depleted stem cell transplant. The CDR3 protein is CASSLVKKRTGELFF. CDR3 bases: TGTGCCAGCAGCTTAGTTAAAAAGCGGACCGGGGAGCTGTTTTTT. The full variable domain, its missing parts supplied by reference TRBV11-2 and TRBJ2-2, is EAGVAQSPRYKIIEKRQSVAFWCNPISGHATLYWYQQILGQGPKLLIQFQNNGVVDDSQLPKDRFSAERLKGVDSTLKIQPAKLEDSAVYLCASSLVKKRTGELFFGEGSRLTVL.